Below are 7 T cell receptor beta chains sequenced from a single sample in a study of beta chain features in type 1 diabetes (dated by TCRdb to 2017 to 2018). The receptor library was made with the immunoSEQ multiplex PCR assay. All of the isolated RNA was reverse transcribed with the High Capacity cDNA Reverse Transcription Kit, so expressed TCRB transcripts were sequenced. TCRdb obtained this table from immuneACCESS and retained in-frame rearrangements with V and J assigned. These tables miss some clones; where compared with another copy, unresolved V genes account for less than half of the shortfall, and the remainder is unexplained. Recorded for this sample are 810,000 or so clones; 17% of them occurred a single time. The ten largest clones add up to roughly 0.025% of the sample. Sequenced material: naive CD4+ T cells from blood. The cell subset or site label here, explained by the study, means: true naive CD4+ T cells. These receptors all stem from a woman under 30 in good health.

This clone has just a few counts. This chain joins TRBV28 and TRBJ2-5; 10 positions agree with TRBD1. V lost 5 bases, J lost 3 bases, and 15 bases stayed unmatched. The CDR3 extends over 18 amino acids. Germline assignment: CDR1 MDHEN and CDR2 SYDVKM. The CDR3 DNA reads TGTGCCAGCAGTCCGACGGGACAGGGGACCGCTATGGAAGAGACCCAGTACTTC. Encoded protein: CASSPTGQGTAMEETQYF.

This chain joins TRBV10-3 and TRBJ1-3; D may be TRBD1 (6 bases). Trimming pared 6 bases from V and 5 bases from J, leaving 14 bases between. The CDR3 covers 14 residues. Germline V gene lookup returns CDR1 ENHRY and CDR2 SYGVKD. The CDR3 region is CAIRAGAQRNTIYF. CDR3 in DNA: TGTGCCATCAGGGCAGGGGCGCAGAGAAACACCATATATTTT.

The chain uses TRBV18 and TRBJ2-1; 8 nucleotides match TRBD2. The CDR3 runs 15 residues. Losses at the gene ends were 2 bases for V and 10 bases for J; bases not matched to a gene: 10. Germline V gives CDR1 KGHSH, CDR2 LQKENI. The CDR3 sequence is CASSPVFQAGDEQFF. In nucleotides, the CDR3 is TGTGCCAGCTCACCAGTATTTCAAGCGGGAGACGAGCAGTTCTTC. Supplemented by reference TRBV18 and TRBJ2-1, the full variable domain reads NAGVMQNPRHLVRRRGQEARLRCSPMKGHSHVYWYRQLPEEGLKFMVYLQKENIIDESGMPKERFSAEFPKEGPSILRIQQVVRGDSAAYFCASSPVFQAGDEQFFGPGTRLTVL.

This clone was counted between two and nine times. The V and J genes are TRBV7-3 and TRBJ2-1, with D uncertain. The V and J ends lost 1 base and 9 bases respectively, with 10 bases between them. CDR3 length: 13 residues. Germline V gene data show CDR1 as SGHTA and CDR2 as FQGTGA. CDR3 amino acids: CASSLNAVGEQFF. The CDR3 DNA follows: TGTGCCAGCAGCTTAAATGCTGTTGGTGAGCAGTTCTTC.

There are many counts of this clone. The rearrangement links TRBV7-9 to TRBJ2-7; no firm D call. The CDR3 covers 14 residues. The germline gives CDR1 SEHNR, CDR2 FQNEAQ (reference sequence). Trimming pared 2 bases from V and 7 bases from J, leaving 15 bases between. The CDR3 sequence is CASSLSIGYEEQYF. CDR3 coding DNA: TGTGCCAGCAGCTTAAGTATAGGCTATGAGGAGCAGTACTTC.

The chain is built from TRBV28 and TRBJ2-7, with TRBD2 identical over 13 bases. This CDR3 is built from 16 residues. After removal of 5 bases from V and 3 bases from J, the junction contained 7 bases not matched to a gene. Germline lookup yields CDR1 MDHEN and CDR2 SYDVKM. The CDR3, as DNA: TGTGCCAGCAGTATACTAGCGGGAGGGGGGAACTACGAGCAGTACTTC. This encodes CASSILAGGGNYEQYF. Drawing the rest from reference TRBV28 and TRBJ2-7, the complete variable domain is DVKVTQSSRYLVKRTGEKVFLECVQDMDHENMFWYRQDPGLGLRLIYFSYDVKMKEKGDIPEGYSVSREKKERFSLILESASTNQTSMYLCASSILAGGGNYEQYFGPGTRLTVT.

The chain combines TRBV4-1 with TRBJ2-1; 13 bases line up with TRBD2. In germline, CDR1 is MGHRA, CDR2 YSYEKL. The J segment lost 3 bases and the V segment lost 3 bases, leaving 5 bases of the junction unmatched. This CDR3 comprises 17 residues. The CDR3 sequence: CASSQTLAGGFYNEQFF. The CDR3 nucleotides are TGCGCCAGCAGCCAGACACTAGCGGGAGGGTTCTACAATGAGCAGTTCTTC.